This entry lists 18 T cell receptor beta chains sequenced from one sample in a study of memory CD4+ T cells and cytomegalovirus serostatus. TCRdb keeps only in-frame clones here, not all; method: immunoSEQ multiplex PCR. This table has 40,000 to 55,000 clones, approximately 83% appearing once. Single viable CD3+CD4+CD8-CD45RO+ cells were sorted as the memory CD4+ T cells. Sequencing input: memory CD4+ T cells from blood. These receptors were taken from an adult in good health and CMV-seronegative.

This clone occurred a few times. V gene TRBV11-1 combines with J gene TRBJ1-2; 9 positions match TRBD1. This CDR3 region has 16 residues. The germline CDR1 and CDR2 sequences are SGHAT and FQDESV (reference sequence). Trimming at V came to 5 bases and at J to 0 bases, leaving 7 bases not matched to a gene. CDR3 region: CASSLTGGDPNYGYTF. Here the CDR3 DNA reads TGTGCCAGCAGCCTTACAGGGGGCGACCCTAACTATGGCTACACCTTC.

V and J are TRBV30 and TRBJ2-1, with D tentatively TRBD1 (5 bases). The germline V gene encodes CDR1 GTSNPN and CDR2 SVGIG (reference sequence). V gave up 0 bases and J gave up 2 bases, with 11 bases separating them. CDR3 length equals 15 residues. CDR3 sequence (DNA): TGTGCCTGGAGTGTACCCGAGACAGCCTACAATGAGCAGTTCTTC. Residues: CAWSVPETAYNEQFF.

The chain links TRBV21-1 to TRBJ2-7; the table's D call of TRBD1 was not tested on the DNA. TRBV21-1 is a pseudogene locus. The CDR3 sequence is 17 residues long. CDR3 sequence reads: CASSHMRRDRDPYEQYF. CDR3 nucleotide sequence: TGTGCCAGCAGCCACATGCGACGGGACAGGGATCCCTACGAGCAGTACTTC.

V and J are TRBV5-6 and TRBJ2-4, with D perhaps TRBD2 (5 bases). This CDR3 comprises 17 residues. Germline CDR1 and CDR2: SGHDT and YYEEEE. V lost 6 bases to trimming and J lost 1 base, with 20 bases between them. The CDR3 nucleotides are TGTGCCAGCACCACAATCCGAGCGGCTGGGGCCAAAAACATTCAGTACTTC. This translates into CASTTIRAAGAKNIQYF.

The rearrangement uses TRBV11-2 and TRBJ2-2; no clear D. Trimming took off 4 bases at V and 8 bases at J, with 11 bases between the two ends. Looked up from germline, CDR1 is SGHAT and CDR2 is FQNNGV. The CDR3 has 13 residues. The DNA for the CDR3 is TGTGCCAGCAGCTGGTCCCCGGTAGGGGAGCTGTTTTTT. Translation gives CASSWSPVGELFF.

The chain couples TRBV7-2 to TRBJ2-1, with TRBD2 identical over 10 bases. Trimming removed 0 bases from V and 10 bases from J; junction bases left unmatched: 3. CDR1 is SGHTA and CDR2 is FQGNSA in the germline V gene. CDR3 length: 14 residues. CDR3 in amino acids: CASSLAKGLAEQFF. The DNA for the CDR3 is TGTGCCAGCAGCTTAGCGAAGGGACTAGCGGAGCAGTTCTTC.

V gene TRBV7-2 combines with J gene TRBJ2-5; TRBD2 agrees at 7 bases. V shed 1 base and J 5 bases; nucleotides not matched to a gene: 4. The germline V gene has CDR1 SGHTA and CDR2 FQGNSA. The CDR3 has 14 residues. CDR3 nucleotides: TGTGCCAGCAGCTTAGGGACTAGTCTGGAGACCCAGTACTTC. Translated: CASSLGTSLETQYF.

The chain carries TRBV7-9 and TRBJ2-7; D not resolved. CDR1 and CDR2 (germline): SEHNR, FQNEAQ (reference sequence). V was cut by 5 bases and J by 4 bases, with 6 bases left in between. This CDR3 has 11 residues. The CDR3 loop reads CASSPAYEQYF. DNA of the CDR3: TGTGCCAGCAGCCCCGCATACGAGCAGTACTTC.

This clone was seen only a few times. The CDR3 region has the DNA TGTGCCAGCAGCTCGACAGGGAACTATGGCTACACCTTC. The encoded protein is CASSSTGNYGYTF. V gene TRBV5-4 combines with J gene TRBJ1-2, with 7 bases lining up with TRBD1. The ends lost 3 bases at V and 2 bases at J; junction bases unmatched: 1. Germline V CDR1 and CDR2: SGHNT, YYREEE (reference sequence). This CDR3 is built from 13 residues.

The gene calls are TRBV9 and TRBJ2-3; D call uncertain. Per the germline V gene, CDR1 is SGDLS and CDR2 is YYNGEE. The CDR3 loop spans 14 amino acids. Deletions cut 0 bases from V and 1 base from J, with 6 bases between. As DNA, the CDR3 is TGTGCCAGCAGCGTAGGGACCGGCACAGATACGCAGTATTTT. Amino acid sequence: CASSVGTGTDTQYF.

The gene calls are TRBV5-6 and TRBJ2-1; 9 bases are shared with TRBD2. CDR1 is SGHDT, CDR2 YYEEEE, per germline. The CDR3 contains 17 residues. Trimming took 0 bases from V and 2 from J; bases not matched to a gene: 6. The CDR3 reads CASSLVLSGGTYNEQFF. In DNA form, the CDR3 reads TGTGCCAGCAGCTTGGTTTTGAGCGGGGGGACCTACAATGAGCAGTTCTTC.

The V and J genes are TRBV5-6 and TRBJ2-5, with D possibly being TRBD1 (5 bases). Per the germline V gene, CDR1 is SGHDT and CDR2 is YYEEEE. Trimming removed 2 bases at V and 1 base at J, with 9 bases between. The CDR3 is 14 amino acids. The CDR3 coding sequence is TGTGCCAGCAGCTTCCAGGGATCCCAAGAGACCCAGTACTTC. Amino acid sequence: CASSFQGSQETQYF.

The rearrangement uses TRBV11-1 and TRBJ2-5; 12 nucleotides match TRBD2. Germline V gene sequence: CDR1 SGHAT, CDR2 FQDESV (reference sequence). V was pared by 5 bases and J by 2 bases, with 3 bases of the junction left unmatched. The CDR3 totals 15 residues. The CDR3 loop is CASSRTSGAQETQYF. DNA for the CDR3: TGTGCCAGCAGCCGGACTAGCGGGGCGCAAGAGACCCAGTACTTC.

CDR3 loop: CASSLLGQGAINEQFF. CDR3 coding DNA: TGTGCCAGCAGCTTACTGGGACAGGGCGCGATAAATGAGCAGTTCTTC. This rearrangement joins TRBV7-3 to TRBJ2-1, with 9 nucleotides matching TRBD1. This CDR3 comprises 16 residues. Germline V gene sequence: CDR1 SGHTA, CDR2 FQGTGA. With 2 bases clipped from V and 7 bases from J, the junction kept 9 bases outside the gene matches.

The table lists this clone with a count of one. The genes are TRBV6-6 and TRBJ2-3; no clear D gene. From germline, CDR1 is MNHNY and CDR2 SVGAGI (reference sequence). The CDR3 spans 14 residues. With 4 bases removed from V and 1 base from J, the gap between germline ends came to 9 bases. The DNA of the CDR3 is TGTGCCAGCAGTTTGAACGTAGGCACAGATACGCAGTATTTT. It translates to CASSLNVGTDTQYF.

The V gene is TRBV28, the J gene TRBJ2-3, with TRBD2 matching 8 bases. The V gene's germline CDR1 is MDHEN and CDR2 SYDVKM. The CDR3 runs 15 residues. Germline trimming cut 7 bases from V and 0 bases from J; bases unmatched to any gene: 6. This CDR3 is CASILSGGSTDTQYF. CDR3 DNA sequence: TGTGCCAGCATCCTCTCGGGGGGGAGCACAGATACGCAGTATTTT.

This clone was seen only once. This sequence joins TRBV21-1 and TRBJ2-7; the D call of TRBD1 is as the table states it, not checked on the DNA. TRBV21-1 has pseudogene status. CDR3 length: 17 residues. In DNA form, the CDR3 reads TGTGCCAGCAGCACGCCGCCACGGACAGGCAAACGATACGAGCAGTACTTC. Encoded protein: CASSTPPRTGKRYEQYF.

This chain joins TRBV5-6 and TRBJ1-2; TRBD1 is a possible D gene (5 bases). Germline V gene data show CDR1 as SGHDT and CDR2 as YYEEEE. The V end was cut by 5 bases, the J end by 3 bases, with 26 bases between. The CDR3 covers 18 residues. The CDR3 sequence: CASRYWMGKGKNYYGYTF. CDR3 DNA: TGTGCCAGCAGATACTGGATGGGGAAGGGGAAAAACTACTATGGCTACACCTTC.